This TCR beta chain stems from a study of T cell responses to AZD1222 COVID-19 vaccine. Study results and limitations: CD4 TCRs associated with vaccination spanned spike, dominating at 160-218 and 743-854. Just a handful of AZD1222 recipients tested seropositive at baseline. Clonal diversity was possibly underestimated, and the donors were mostly white British, with more females.

Here immunoSEQ multiplex PCR was the method, and the copy in TCRdb shows in-frame clones only, minus some. This repertoire shows around 99,000 clones, roughly 84% found once; its top ten account for under 20%. This clone appeared once. The antigen is undetermined. This receptor was obtained from an adult in good health. Sample: peripheral blood, taken on day 0 of AZD1222 vaccination.

DNA for the CDR3: TGTGCCAGCAGTGCTCACGTCGACACCGGGGAGCTGTTTTTT. Its protein is CASSAHVDTGELFF. The J gene is TRBJ2-2, the V gene TRBV6-4; no firm D call. Trimming took 4 bases from V and 3 from J, leaving 9 bases between them. Germline V gives CDR1 MRHNA, CDR2 SNTAGT. The CDR3 length is 14 residues.